This T cell receptor beta chain appears in the sequencing data of a study of blood T cells in healthy people across ages (dated by TCRdb to about 2015). For the study in its entirety: In model experiments, template switching captured roughly one uniquely barcoded TCR beta cDNA molecule for every two T cells. To track age-related changes in TCR beta repertoire diversity, the study relied on deep sequencing normalized with unique cDNA molecular identifiers. Donors were grouped into four age groups: young (average roughly 17 years), middle-aged (under 40), aged (over 55) and long-lived (over 80). To avoid experimental bias, donors of different ages were distributed randomly across sequencing lanes. The study analyzed two additional independent replicas of 1 million unique cDNA reads from the same blood draw for two donors, one aged 18 to 30 and one aged 80 or older.

CDR1 SNHLY and CDR2 FYNNEI were looked up in the germline V gene. The CDR3, cysteine through phenylalanine, is 14 amino acids long. Left in the record is the CDR3 DNA by itself, 42 bases read in frame from the first base. The junction shows trimming of 2 bases on V and 0 bases on J, plus 6 bases between the germline ends. Library prep was done by 5' RACE. This sample was sequenced with an Illumina HiSeq 2500. A second PCR of roughly 6 to 11 cycles was run with a J-beta primer mix and a sample-barcoded 5' primer. A unique molecular identifier was introduced onto each TCR beta cDNA molecule by a template-switch 5' adaptor carrying 12 random nucleotides. Each sample yielded at least 2.5 million CDR3-containing paired-end reads. First-strand cDNA synthesis was performed from all RNA using the Mint cDNA synthesis kit, with priming by a TRBC-specific oligonucleotide. All cDNA was treated with uracil-DNA glycosylase and then went through a first 18-cycle PCR with the universal primers M1SS and BC2_uni_R. Per the source publication's procedure: For normalization, 1 million high-quality reads were randomly selected from each sample, with every read carrying a distinct molecular identifier. Instead of being binned into consensus sequences, reads that shared molecular identifiers were thrown out. MiTCR, set to a Q25 quality threshold and the strictest error-elimination algorithm, was used for CDR3 identification, clonotype clustering and error correction. A nonparametric unseen species model with Euler transformation was used to estimate lower-bound total TCR beta diversity. Clones were called with MiXCR by TCRdb after fastp trimmed the public reads at Q25, and only in-frame beta chains were retained. CDR3 protein sequences are deduplicated, and each keeps its most common genes and DNA. V and J calls and clone size were set by TCRdb, not the authors. The sample profile shows 800,000 to 1,000,000 distinct CDR3 sequences; about 44% of them were found once. The ten largest clonotypes hold 10% to 15% of the sample.

As for this clonotype: Its cognate antigen has yet to be identified. Base qualities are missing; no much larger clone stands one base away.

What the authors observed across the whole study: The long-lived group showed more naive CD4+ T cells, fewer expanded clones and increased TCR diversity than the aged group, suggesting age selection. Observed TCR beta diversity per million T cells fell roughly linearly with age, and a significant reduction was already apparent by age around 39. Total diversity estimates from one million sequenced T cells were considered lower bounds and underestimates. Bulk unsorted PBMC profiling prevented conclusive comparison of naive and antigen-experienced compartments. Because donor CMV infection status was unknown, age-related changes in expanded clonotypes were potentially confounded. Observed TCR beta diversity correlated strongly with the percentage of naive T cells measured by flow cytometry.

Systemically healthy Caucasian individuals from Russia, approximately 39 in total and aged roughly 6 to 100 years, were included as donors. Approximately 9.7 milliliters of peripheral blood were drawn from each donor into EDTA-treated Vacutainer tubes. Ficoll-Paque density-gradient centrifugation was used to isolate PBMCs, with at least 7 million obtained per sample. Total RNA was extracted from PBMCs with Trizol reagent, with at least 5.5 micrograms obtained per sample. For every donor, an aliquot of PBMCs went through flow cytometry to measure the percentages of naive CD45RAhigh/CD27high T cells.

The rearranged chain carries TRBV2 and TRBJ2-3, with no reliable assignment of the D segment. The clonotype comes from a man aged 30 to 45 in good health. The specimen sequenced was blood. The CDR3 here reads CASSESWSTDTQYF. The DNA sequence is as follows: TGTGCCAGCAGTGAATCCTGGAGCACAGATACGCAGTATTTT.